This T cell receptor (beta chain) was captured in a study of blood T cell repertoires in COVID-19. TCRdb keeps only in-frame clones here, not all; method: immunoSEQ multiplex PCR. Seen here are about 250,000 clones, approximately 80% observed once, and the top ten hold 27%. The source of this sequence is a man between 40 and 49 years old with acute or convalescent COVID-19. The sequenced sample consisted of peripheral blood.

DNA of the CDR3: TGTGCCAGCAGTACGCGGACTAGAGGGCTCTCTACTCGCAGGGAGCAGTACTTC. Translation gives CASSTRTRGLSTRREQYF. The chain couples TRBV27 to TRBJ2-7; 7 bases align to TRBD2. This CDR3 has 18 amino acids. The germline CDR1 and CDR2 sequences are MNHEY and SMNVEV (reference sequence). V lost 5 bases and J lost 7; bases outside the gene matches: 23.